This TCR beta chain was sequenced in a study of molecular identifiers for immune sequencing clone quantification. This clonotype was observed at least ten times. The CDR3 loop spans 15 amino acids. V trimming: 10 bases; J trimming: 2 bases; junction bases outside the gene matches: 13. Germline V gives CDR1 SGHTA, CDR2 FQGTGA. A single record per CDR3 protein comes from TCRdb applying MiXCR to the PCR reads. The sample yields about half a million distinct CDR3 sequences, 20% to 25% seen once. This TCR was sampled from a human donor in good health. Some libraries in this study had Jurkat cell RNA spiked in. The specimen was naive CD8+ T cells from blood, with Jurkat cell RNA spiked in. The subset denotes: FACS-sorted CD8+CD4-CCR7+CD45RA+ naive T cells. The J gene is TRBJ2-5, the V gene TRBV7-3; TRBD2 agrees at 7 bases. The CDR3 region is CAIASKREEQETQYF. The DNA of the CDR3 is TGTGCCATCGCCTCTAAGCGGGAAGAACAAGAGACCCAGTACTTC.